The T cell receptor (beta chain) described here comes from a study of cytomegalovirus exposure and HLA in healthy donors (dated by TCRdb to 2016 to 2017). About the full investigation: An earlier analysis of some 550 of the donors reported more than 250 Gb of sequence data and roughly 100 million unique TCR beta sequences from about 179 million T cells. Roughly 300 gigabases of sequencing data and tens of millions of unique TCR sequences made up an early release that covered fewer than 650 HLA-typed donors. Of the roughly 400 genotyped donors, roughly 80% fell in the genetic ancestry cluster associated with self-reported Caucasian donors. The study was designed to test whether signatures of past pathogen exposure could be identified by cataloging public T cell receptors. The study profiled the T cell repertoires of 550 to 700 subjects by immunosequencing and related them to cytomegalovirus serostatus. Along with the roughly 670-subject first cohort, a separate validation cohort of around 120 different subjects was used. To predict cytomegalovirus infection status, the study combined high-throughput TCR immunosequencing, statistical association of individual TCRs with disease status, and machine learning. In a later analysis, previously published TCR beta repertoires from more than 500 donors were re-analyzed and high-resolution HLA genotyping was added so that TCR occurrence patterns could be studied. In the later analysis, no new phenotypic data were used to find candidate immune exposures; instead, reliance was placed on TCR beta sequences and their occurrence across donors. An earlier analysis of 587 of the donors used high-throughput TCR beta sequencing to judge whether each TCR beta V gene segment behaved as functional or pseudogenic. Donor age, sex, ethnicity and CMV serostatus were compiled alongside the repertoire data. A later genetic analysis took genome-wide SNP genotypes for about three fifths of the 666 donors and used that subset as a discovery cohort. Every repertoire in the discovery cohort had been generated on one and the same sequencing platform. Class I and class II HLA loci were covered by the typing at four-digit resolution. Typing coverage varied by locus: roughly 629-630 donors for A, B, C, DRB1 and DQB1; approximately 520 for DQA1; approximately 610 for DPA1; under 490 for DPB1. Roughly five DR-DQ haplotypes were handled as single units for association and clustering because linkage in the cohort was strong. Across some 400 genotyped donors of the cohort, an average of approximately 220,000 unique TCR beta nucleotide sequences per donor were sequenced, and 15% to 20% of those sequences were non-productive. The paper's findings and limits, for the study overall: Only TCR beta chains were sequenced in this cohort, and the absence of alpha or paired-chain data limited detectable features. The sequencing pipeline was judged likely to have produced a cluster of highly shared sequence variants as a technical artifact. Cytomegalovirus status was reported to be diagnosed by the classifier with high specificity and sensitivity in both the original and validation cohorts. Because counts were too low, seventeen rarely observed V segments, including chromosome 9 orphons, were excluded from the earlier analysis of around 640 of the donors. A further reported finding was that TCR beta sequences accurately predicted the HLA-A and HLA-B alleles for most subjects in the first cohort. While some public TCRs were present in many individuals, most TCR sequences turned up only very rarely across donors. The authors suggested that the approach could potentially be extended to other disease states and immunological phenotypes. Sequencing depth was assumed to be roughly uniform across donors in the presence/absence analyses, though that assumption may not hold. In a later genetic analysis, a missense DCLRE1C variant was associated with V-gene and J-gene trimming of TCR beta chains, and the association was replicated in an independent cohort. In a later analysis, the rate of TCR association differed among HLA loci, with DRB1 alleles having the most associated TCRs and HLA-C alleles having the fewest. Linkage disequilibrium might explain the correlated functional status among segregating V segments, but an unknown experimental factor could not be excluded. In the study, approximately 150 TCR beta chains were listed as associated with cytomegalovirus. When HLA alleles, especially DR and DQ, strongly co-occurred, attributing TCR associations to individual alleles was difficult. The only immune exposure information available for the cohort was CMV serostatus. Most CMV-associated TCR beta chains appeared to be HLA-restricted in a later analysis, and the HLA associations seemed to be driven largely by CMV exposure. Compared with equally common non-associated chains, HLA-associated TCR beta chains in a later analysis were more clonally expanded and had lower generation probabilities. Because HLA typing was unavailable for some donors at each locus, only the typed subset was used in association tests. A few of the identified cytomegalovirus-associated TCR beta chains were confirmed in vitro to be specific for cytomegalovirus antigens. A later genetic analysis reported fewer N-insertions in productive TCRs among donors in an Asian-associated ancestry cluster than the roughly 640-donor mean. In an earlier analysis of about 550 of the donors, most TCR beta V segments were observed in productive rearrangements about 87% or about 30% of the time, broadly matching IMGT annotations. A later analysis associated 15,000 or so TCR beta sequences with specific HLA alleles at a false discovery rate of 0.05. In a later analysis, several top co-occurrence clusters were reported to appear linked to parvovirus B19, influenza, CMV and Epstein-Barr virus. Some IMGT-functional V segments, including TRBV6-2 and TRBV6-3, could not be told apart with the 87-base-pair reads, so those segments were excluded.

The cohort was made up of 500 to 800 healthy bone marrow donors. All cohort members were sampled while nominally healthy, although unrecorded immune exposures were likely present. The donor tested CMV seropositive and was one of the 289 seropositive cohort members. Every donor gave a peripheral blood sample, and the peripheral blood mononuclear cells from that sample were used for TCR beta sequencing. The Qiagen DNeasy Blood Extraction Kit was used to extract genomic DNA from the blood cell samples. Library generation was performed with the immunoSEQ multiplex PCR assay. For the multiplex PCR, a mixture combining 60 forward primers for TCR Vbeta segments and 13 reverse primers for TCR Jbeta segments was used. The CDR3 region of rearranged TCR beta genes was amplified from genomic DNA with a multiplex PCR assay. Amplified TCR beta libraries were sequenced as 87-base-pair reads on the Illumina HiSeq System. The original methods were these. Across the roughly 700 repertoires, a later analysis counted roughly 77 million unique TCR beta chains, 9.5 million to 12 million of which were shared by at least two donors. To remove PCR and sequencing errors, raw reads were error-corrected and collapsed into unique sequences using a nearest-neighbor algorithm that merged closely related sequences. V, D and J gene segments were assigned by aligning CDR3 sequences to IMGT reference sequences. For a sequence to be retained, at least a six-nucleotide match to both a V gene segment and a J gene segment was required. Rearrangements were classified as productive when the CDR3 lacked stop codons and remained in frame with V and J, and all other rearrangements were classified as non-productive. CDR3 was defined by IMGT convention, running from the second conserved V-encoded cysteine to the conserved J-encoded phenylalanine. In an earlier analysis of approximately 500 of the donors, sequences lacking an unambiguous match to a single V gene segment were excluded. In an earlier analysis of about 590 of the donors, a V segment was called functional when productive rearrangements were above 56.7%, and segregating when the standard deviation between donors exceeded 5%. To diagnose cytomegalovirus status from the catalog of TCR beta chain sequences, a statistical classification framework was built. A later analysis assigned V and J genes by comparing TCR nucleotide sequences with IMGT/GENE-DB human TR gene sequences. A later analysis assigned CDR3 sequences and most-parsimonious VDJ recombination scenarios with the TCRdist pipeline. In a later analysis, each TCR beta chain was defined by its CDR3 amino acid sequence together with its V-gene family, and reads without a unique V-gene family were excluded. As a way to deal with suspected cross-contamination and a sequencing artifact, a later analysis dropped 450 to 600 nucleotide sequences that were highly shared and had low generation probability. In a later analysis, a clonal expansion index for each public chain was calculated from normalized within-repertoire ranks of inferred template counts. A later analysis computed generation probabilities with a VDJ recombination model fitted to out-of-frame rearrangements, and checked the results against IGoR. A later analysis scored TCR-TCR, TCR-HLA and TCR-CMV co-occurrence with hypergeometric tests, applying a repertoire-size bias correction to TCR pairs. False discovery rates were estimated in a later analysis by permuting HLA or CMV assignments 20 times. In a later analysis, co-occurring TCRs were grouped using DBSCAN, with TCRdist sequence similarity added in when clustering inside HLA-allele-positive subsets. Repertoires with fewer than 30,000 or more than 120,000 public chains, plus five repertoires with anomalous nucleotide sharing, were excluded from co-occurrence clustering. TCRdb mirrors the immuneACCESS table, restricted to in-frame sequences. Some clones are absent from its copies; in checked studies, under half trace to an unresolved V gene, and the reason for the others is unknown. The V and J calls and clone size come from that table; D and trimming were worked out from the DNA. The sample table holds more than 95,000 clones, of which about 80% were seen once. Roughly 5.4% of the sample is taken by the ten largest.

The germline V gene provides CDR1 SGDLS and CDR2 YYNGEE. The V end gives up 2 bases and the J end 2 bases, leaving 3 bases in the junction not matched to a gene. The CDR3 measures 15 amino acids from cysteine to phenylalanine. CDR3 DNA is the only sequence kept; it has 45 bases, read in frame from the first base. For this clone: The target of this receptor is not known. No qualities accompany the bases; no much larger clone lies one base away.

The sample comprised PBMCs. The chain is encoded by TRBV9 joined to TRBJ2-1, and 8 junctional nucleotides match TRBD2. The sequence derives from a woman younger than 35 in good health and CMV-seropositive. The CDR3 is CASSVSGIPYNEQFF. The nucleotide sequence reads as follows: TGTGCCAGCAGCGTTAGCGGGATCCCCTACAATGAGCAGTTCTTC. The variable domain in full, with residues beyond the CDR3 obtained from the reference TRBV9 and TRBJ2-1 genes, is DSGVTQTPKHLITATGQRVTLRCSPRSGDLSVYWYQQSLDQGLQFLIQYYNGEERAKGNILERFSAQQFPDLHSELNLSSLELGDSALYFCASSVSGIPYNEQFFGPGTRLTVL.